The sequence of this TCR beta chain was determined in a study of blood T cell repertoires in COVID-19. Study-wide background: Donors in the United States, Italy and Spain gave samples during acute or convalescent COVID-19. T cells, B-cell-depleted T cells, or PBMCs supplied cDNA or gDNA.

Losses at the gene ends were 5 bases for V and 3 bases for J; bases not matched to a gene: 6. Germline CDR1 is SEHNR and CDR2 is FQNEAQ (reference sequence). The CDR3 has 15 residues. Original processing methods: From reference gene primer amplification, estimates of nucleated cell counts were derived. The protocol was immunoSEQ multiplex PCR, while the TCRdb copy is restricted to in-frame clones and leaves out a portion. That table supplies the V and J calls and clone size; D and trimming were determined from the DNA. Here the sample spans 90,000 to 150,000 clones, over 60% being singletons. Source material: peripheral blood. The chain joins TRBV7-9 to TRBJ2-2; 7 bases are shared with TRBD1. The TCR was taken from a man aged 65 to 79 with acute or convalescent COVID-19. The CDR3 DNA follows: TGTGCCAGCAGCCCTGGAGACAGGGACACCGGGGAGCTGTTTTTT. Its translation: CASSPGDRDTGELFF.